This paragraph covers one TCR beta chain sequence. This clone was seen ten or more times. The target of this receptor is not known. Base qualities are not recorded, but no much larger clone differs from it by a single base. One collaborating source in Seattle enrolled patients while the patients were actively infected and followed the patients over time throughout the course of disease. Each collaborating institution followed its own protocols to collect whole blood in K2EDTA tubes. For TCRbeta analysis, collaborators shipped samples in one of three forms: frozen whole blood, isolated PBMCs, or DNA extracted from either of those sample types. This record comes from a study of blood T cell repertoires in COVID-19 (dated by TCRdb to the early 2020s). Concerning the study at large: Collaborator samples came from the United States, Italy and Spain and covered acute and convalescent phases of COVID-19. The dataset comprised deeply sampled blood TCRbeta repertoires from subjects exposed to, actively infected with, or recovered from COVID-19. The prospective study material was composed of cDNA or gDNA derived from T cells, B-cell-depleted T cells, or PBMCs. The samples were drawn from the first 160 participants of the ongoing ImmuneRACE study and from some 1,300 subjects provided by 6 global collaborators. The repertoires were released in a freely available public database intended as a resource for research on the immune response to SARS-CoV-2. HLA class I and class II types, where available, came from metadata supplied by the sample provider rather than from assay-based typing. Sample metadata almost always included a de-identified subject ID, COVID-19 status, age in years and sex.

TCRbeta CDR3 regions were amplified from genomic DNA by means of the immunoSEQ Assay, a bias-controlled multiplex PCR. The paper's data handling went like this. The number of nucleated cells in each sample was estimated by amplification of reference gene primers within the assay. To quantify the absolute abundance of each unique TCRbeta CDR3 rearrangement, sequence reads were collapsed and filtered. For each sample, productive Simpson clonality was calculated as the square root of Simpson's diversity index across productive rearrangements. As stored in TCRdb, this immuneACCESS dataset retains in-frame rearrangements with V and J assigned. A fraction of the clones does not appear; measured against another copy, unresolved V genes explain less than half of the discrepancy, and the remainder lacks a known reason. D and trimming were read from the DNA, whereas the V and J calls and clone size are those reported in that table. This sample has some 220,000 clones in its table, and approximately 85% of those were observed once. The ten biggest clones cover around 5.5% of the sample.

The trim is 2 bases for V and 8 bases for J, with a gap of 12 bases between the germline ends. The CDR3 sequence holds 13 residues, the cysteine and phenylalanine included. The entry retains the CDR3 DNA only, 39 bases that are in frame from base 1. The germline V gene provides CDR1 SNHLY and CDR2 FYNNEI. What the authors observed across the whole study: The amount of clinical and demographic metadata varied by source and participant and was provided uncurated.

The TCR comes from a man aged 45-65 years with COVID-19, enrolled during active disease. What was sequenced was peripheral blood. Recombination joined TRBV2 with TRBJ1-2; confidence is insufficient to name the D gene. The CDR3 protein sequence reads: CASSEQAAQGYTF. The nucleotide sequence reads as follows: TGTGCCAGCAGTGAACAGGCCGCCCAGGGCTACACCTTC.